One and the same sample provided the 28 T cell receptor beta chains below, sequenced in a study of molecular identifiers for immune sequencing clone quantification. TCRdb re-derived calls from the PCR reads in MiXCR, one entry per CDR3 protein. The sample shows roughly 630,000 distinct CDR3 sequences, 25% of them seen only once. Sequencing used naive CD8+ T cells from blood, with Jurkat cell RNA spiked in. Subset noted: FACS-sorted CD8+CD4-CCR7+CD45RA+ naive T cells. The origin of the receptors is a human donor in good health. Some libraries in this study had Jurkat cell RNA spiked in.

The chain employs TRBV19 and TRBJ1-4; D unresolved. Trimming took off 5 bases at V and 8 bases at J, with 15 bases between the two ends. Germline V gene data show CDR1 as LNHDA and CDR2 as SQIVND (reference sequence). The CDR3 sequence is 14 residues long. The CDR3 spells CASSPSAGGEKLFF. CDR3 in DNA: TGTGCCAGTAGTCCCTCGGCAGGTGGCGAAAAACTGTTTTTT.

To note about this clonotype: A much larger clonotype is one base distant, so this may be a read error. The rearrangement joins TRBV4-3 to TRBJ2-3, with 9 bases that match TRBD2. The germline gives CDR1 LGHNA, CDR2 YSLEER. The CDR3 consists of 16 residues. The CDR3 loop is CASSQVRGLAPDTPYF. The CDR3 DNA sequence: TGCGCCAGCAGCCAAGTTAGGGGACTAGCCCCAGATACGCCGTATTTT.

This clonotype has a count of ten or more. The chain carries TRBV14 and TRBJ1-2; D is possibly TRBD1 (6 bases). Germline V gene sequence: CDR1 SGHDN, CDR2 FVKESK. The ends were cut back, 5 bases at V and 3 bases at J, with 13 bases in the middle. The CDR3 has 14 amino acids. This CDR3 is CASSETGNDYGYTF. The CDR3 nucleotides read TGTGCCAGCAGCGAGACAGGCAATGACTATGGCTACACCTTC.

This clonotype was counted many times. The chain links TRBV12-3 or TRBV12-4 to TRBJ1-5; D remains ambiguous. The CDR3 extends over 14 amino acids. V gave up 5 bases and J gave up 3 bases, with 11 bases separating them. CDR3 region: CASSPEEDNQPQHF. The CDR3 DNA follows: TGTGCCAGCAGTCCCGAGGAGGACAATCAGCCCCAGCATTTT.

Only a few counts were recorded for this clonotype. The CDR3 DNA is TGTGCCAGCAGTGAAGGCCCACTCCCCCCCCTAAACACTGAAGCTTTCTTT. Its protein product is CASSEGPLPPLNTEAFF. The chain couples TRBV2 to TRBJ1-1; D remains ambiguous. CDR1 and CDR2 (germline): SNHLY, FYNNEI. V lost 1 base, J lost 2 bases, and 17 bases lay in between. The CDR3 spans 17 residues.

A note on this clonotype: A much larger clone sits a single nucleotide away, making a read error possible. The chain joins TRBV5-3 to TRBJ1-2, with D unclear. TRBV5-3 is treated as an ORF (open reading frame) with a function not yet certain. The CDR3 has 13 amino acids. In nucleotides, the CDR3 is TGTGCCAGCAGCTTGACTACTAACTATGGCTACGCCTTC. Translating gives CASSLTTNYGYAF.

This clonotype was seen many times. CDR3 coding DNA: TGTGCCAGCAGTGAAAGGGCCAGGGGGGTGAATCAGCCCCAGCATTTT. It codes for CASSERARGVNQPQHF. The V call is TRBV2, the J call TRBJ1-5; TRBD1 aligns across 7 bases. CDR3 size: 16 residues. Germline-derived CDR1 and CDR2 are SNHLY and FYNNEI. V was pared by 2 bases and J by 4 bases, with 8 bases of the junction left unmatched.

As regards this clonotype: This may stem from a read error, because a much larger clone lies one nucleotide away. This is likely a read error, given that the CDR3 carries no conserved phenylalanine or tryptophan at its end. The chain recombines TRBV4-1 with TRBJ2-3, with D possibly being TRBD1 (7 bases). The CDR3 runs 17 residues. The ends were cut back, 0 bases at V and 2 bases at J, with 15 bases in the middle. The germline V gene encodes CDR1 MGHRA and CDR2 YSYEKL. For the CDR3, the DNA is TGCGCCAGCAGCCAAGATGAGTACAGGGGACTCACAGATACGCAGTATCTT. This translates into CASSQDEYRGLTDTQYL.

The table lists this clonotype with a few counts. V and J are TRBV7-9 and TRBJ1-4; D is uncertain. The germline V and J ends were trimmed by 2 bases and 5 bases, with 6 bases remaining between them. This CDR3 region has 13 residues. CDR1 and CDR2 (germline): SEHNR, FQNEAQ (reference sequence). The CDR3 DNA follows: TGTGCCAGCAGCTTATCCCCGAATGAAAAACTGTTTTTT. Its translation is CASSLSPNEKLFF.

This clonotype was detected many times. This chain uses TRBV4-3 with TRBJ2-7; D call uncertain. There are 14 residues in the CDR3. Trimming stripped 4 bases from V and 4 bases from J, with 14 bases between. The germline V gene has CDR1 LGHNA and CDR2 YSLEER. CDR3 loop: CASSPNQHRYEQYF. CDR3 sequence (DNA): TGCGCCAGCAGCCCGAATCAACACCGATACGAGCAGTACTTC.

Turning to this clonotype: A read error may be the cause here, since a much bigger clone is one base away. V gene TRBV7-9 combines with J gene TRBJ1-1, with a possible D match to TRBD1 (6 bases). Trimming left V 5 bases short and J 10 bases short, with 23 bases between. Germline lookup yields CDR1 SEHNR and CDR2 FQNEAQ (reference sequence). This CDR3 spans 15 amino acids. The CDR3 DNA is TGTGCCAGCAGCACCACAGGGCCTGGAGTGTCTGCAGCTTTCTTT. It encodes CASSTTGPGVSAAFF.

In its sample, this clonotype was seen a few times. CDR3 bases: TGTGCCAGCAGCCTAGGCGCGGGACAGGGGTTAGGGCAGCCCCAGCATTTT. It translates to CASSLGAGQGLGQPQHF. The chain uses TRBV7-8 and TRBJ1-5, with TRBD1 matching over 10 bases. Germline CDR1 is SGHVS and CDR2 is FQNEAQ. The CDR3 is made up of 17 amino acids. V was pared by 5 bases and J by 7 bases, with 14 bases of the junction left unmatched.

This clonotype appeared a few times. The genes are TRBV12-3 or TRBV12-4 and TRBJ2-5; no firm D call. The CDR3 runs to 15 residues. The V gene lost 7 bases and the J gene lost 4 bases, with 19 bases spanning the gap. CDR3 sequence reads: CASTGRGYLGETQYF. The DNA for the CDR3 is TGTGCCAGCACAGGTAGAGGATACCTGGGAGAGACCCAGTACTTC.

The V gene is TRBV4-1, the J gene TRBJ2-7; 7 nucleotides align to TRBD1. Germline-derived CDR1 and CDR2 are MGHRA and YSYEKL. Unmatched junction bases numbered 5, after V lost 0 bases and J lost 0 bases. The CDR3 covers 16 residues. The CDR3 sequence is CASSQDPGQASYEQYF. CDR3 coding DNA: TGCGCCAGCAGCCAAGATCCCGGACAGGCCTCCTACGAGCAGTACTTC.

Ten or more counts support this clonotype. The CDR3 sequence: CSARDAGSGELFF. CDR3 nucleotide sequence: TGCAGTGCTAGAGATGCAGGATCCGGGGAGCTGTTTTTT. This chain links TRBV20-1 with TRBJ2-2, with unresolved D. Germline CDR1 and CDR2: DFQATT and SNEGSKA (reference sequence). V dropped 0 bases and J dropped 6 bases, with 8 bases sitting between them. CDR3 length: 13 amino acids.

The sample holds a few counts of this clonotype. The chain joins TRBV20-1 to TRBJ2-1, with TRBD2 matching over 13 bases. This CDR3 has 15 residues. The V segment lost 6 bases and the J segment 4 bases; nucleotides outside the gene matches: 6. From germline, CDR1 is DFQATT and CDR2 SNEGSKA (reference sequence). The CDR3 DNA follows: TGCAGTGCCCGAGGACTAGCGGGAGCATACAATGAGCAGTTCTTC. It yields the protein CSARGLAGAYNEQFF.

This clonotype has at least ten counts. This rearrangement joins TRBV7-6 to TRBJ2-7, with 10 bases fitting TRBD2. Germline lookup yields CDR1 SGHVS and CDR2 FNYEAQ. The CDR3 has 17 amino acids. V lost 1 base, J lost 0 bases, and 6 bases stayed unmatched. The DNA of the CDR3 is TGTGCCAGCAGCTTAGAAGGGACTAGCGACTACTCCTACGAGCAGTACTTC. Translating it yields CASSLEGTSDYSYEQYF.

The chain couples TRBV9 to TRBJ2-5; D remains ambiguous. Trimming shortened V by 0 bases and J by 1 base, and 7 bases separated the two germline ends. This CDR3 has 14 amino acids. The V gene's germline CDR1 is SGDLS and CDR2 YYNGEE. This CDR3 is CASSVVPSQETQYF. The CDR3 bases are TGTGCCAGCAGCGTAGTCCCAAGCCAAGAGACCCAGTACTTC. The whole variable domain, filled in from reference TRBV9 and TRBJ2-5, reads DSGVTQTPKHLITATGQRVTLRCSPRSGDLSVYWYQQSLDQGLQFLIQYYNGEERAKGNILERFSAQQFPDLHSELNLSSLELGDSALYFCASSVVPSQETQYFGPGTRLLVL.

This clonotype was observed many times. The chain has TRBV4-3 and TRBJ2-1, with 12 bases fitting TRBD2. Germline loops: CDR1 LGHNA, CDR2 YSLEER. Trimming cost V 1 base and J 4 bases; bases outside gene matches: 11. This CDR3 contains 19 residues. CDR3 region: CASSQGTSASGGGYNEQFF. In DNA, the CDR3 is TGCGCCAGCAGCCAAGGAACGTCGGCTAGCGGGGGGGGATACAATGAGCAGTTCTTC.

Notes on this clonotype: A much larger clone differs by one base, so this may be a read error. The chain is built from TRBV24-1 and TRBJ1-1; no reliable D call. The CDR3 contains 11 residues. Trimming took off 6 bases at V and 4 bases at J, with 5 bases between the two ends. Germline CDR1 reads KGHDR; CDR2 reads SFDVKD. The CDR3 sequence: CATSSGTEAFF. CDR3 DNA: TGTGCCACCAGTTCGGGCACTGAAGCTTTCTTT.

This clonotype showed up many times. The genes are TRBV3-1 and TRBJ2-3; perhaps TRBD1 as D (6 bases). The CDR3 has 14 amino acids. CDR1 and CDR2 from the germline V gene are LGHDT and YNNKEL (reference sequence). Trimming removed 5 bases from V and 2 bases from J, with 11 bases in between. CDR3 nucleotide sequence: TGTGCCAGCAGCTGGGGGCGCTACACAGATACGCAGTATTTT. It encodes CASSWGRYTDTQYF.

To note about this clonotype: A clone one base away is much larger, so this may be a read error. The chain has TRBV7-6 and TRBJ2-2, with D unresolved. Germline CDR1 and CDR2: SGHVS and FNYEAQ. Trimming shortened V by 5 bases and J by 4 bases, and 14 bases separated the two germline ends. The CDR3 runs to 15 residues. This CDR3 reads CASSIRYVSTGELFF. The CDR3 DNA reads as TGTGCCAGCAGCATCCGATACGTGAGCACCGGGGAGCTGTTTTTT.

In this sample, this clonotype turned up a few times. CDR3 region: CASSLFPGDEQYF. The CDR3 DNA reads TGCGCCAGCAGCTTGTTTCCGGGGGACGAGCAGTACTTC. The rearrangement links TRBV5-1 to TRBJ2-7, with D maybe TRBD2 (6 bases). The V gene lost 1 base and the J gene lost 5 bases, with 10 bases spanning the gap. This CDR3 is 13 amino acids long. Germline V CDR1 and CDR2: SGHRS, YFSETQ.

This clonotype appeared a few times. The chain is built from TRBV3-1 and TRBJ2-2, with D possibly being TRBD1 (5 bases). The CDR3 contains 15 residues. The V and J ends lost 0 bases and 6 bases respectively, with 11 bases between them. Germline assignment: CDR1 LGHDT and CDR2 YNNKEL (reference sequence). CDR3 sequence reads: CASSQDGSGPGELFF. CDR3 nucleotide sequence: TGTGCCAGCAGCCAAGATGGCTCAGGGCCCGGGGAGCTGTTTTTT.

This clonotype has at least ten counts. This rearrangement joins TRBV5-1 to TRBJ1-1; D is ambiguous. This CDR3 region has 16 residues. From germline, CDR1 is SGHRS and CDR2 YFSETQ. Trimming left V 3 bases short and J 1 base short, with 16 bases between. The CDR3 reads CASSSRLDGQNTEAFF. The CDR3 nucleotides are TGCGCCAGCAGCTCACGCCTGGACGGCCAGAACACTGAAGCTTTCTTT.

As regards this clonotype: The CDR3 carries no conserved terminal phenylalanine or tryptophan, so it likely arises from a read error. The V call is TRBV7-6, the J call TRBJ1-1; D ambiguous. This CDR3 contains 12 residues. With 2 bases removed from V and 8 bases from J, the gap between germline ends came to 9 bases. CDR1 is SGHVS, CDR2 FNYEAQ, per germline. DNA of the CDR3: TGTGCCAGCAGCTTACCGGTGAACGAAGCTTTCCTT. Its protein is CASSLPVNEAFL.

Turning to this clonotype: This may arise from a read error, as a much more abundant clone is one base away. The chain joins TRBV5-3 to TRBJ1-2; D call uncertain. TRBV5-3 is an open reading frame whose function is uncertain. This CDR3 spans 15 amino acids. In DNA, the CDR3 is TGTGCCAGCAGCTTGGGCCAGATCCCTAACCATGGCTACACCTTC. It encodes CASSLGQIPNHGYTF.

This clonotype was seen only a few times. The CDR3 bases are TGCGCCAGCAGCCAAGCACCGGGAAACAATGAGCAGTTCTTC. Translated: CASSQAPGNNEQFF. The chain combines TRBV4-1 with TRBJ2-1; maybe TRBD2 (5 bases). The germline V gene encodes CDR1 MGHRA and CDR2 YSYEKL. This CDR3 spans 14 amino acids. V shed 1 base and J shed 5 bases, with 9 bases lying between them.